This T cell receptor beta chain derives from a study of early T cells in non-severe SARS-CoV-2 infection. On the study more broadly: It was bulk RNA from unsorted whole blood that was sequenced, and the chains were unpaired.

Germline V gene sequence: CDR1 KGHDR, CDR2 SFDVKD. This CDR3 contains 11 residues. V lost 6 bases and J 8 bases, leaving 7 bases between the germline ends. Study-level points and caveats: The study's VDJdb matching favored anti-spike CD8 responses and missed private and CD4 specificities.

A note on this clonotype: Its antigen remains unknown.

In the library, individual cDNA molecules carried attached unique molecular identifiers. TCRdb recomputed calls from the 5' RACE reads with MiXCR, one row per CDR3 protein. The sample has around 33,000 distinct CDR3 sequences; 4% to 5% are singletons. Sequencing was carried out using whole blood. The chain has TRBV24-1 and TRBJ2-1; no clear D. The sequence derives from an adult who was a healthcare worker with PCR-confirmed SARS-CoV-2 infection or an uninfected control (not recorded which). For the CDR3, the DNA is TGTGCCACCAGTAACGTCCATGAGCAGTTCTTC. It specifies CATSNVHEQFF.